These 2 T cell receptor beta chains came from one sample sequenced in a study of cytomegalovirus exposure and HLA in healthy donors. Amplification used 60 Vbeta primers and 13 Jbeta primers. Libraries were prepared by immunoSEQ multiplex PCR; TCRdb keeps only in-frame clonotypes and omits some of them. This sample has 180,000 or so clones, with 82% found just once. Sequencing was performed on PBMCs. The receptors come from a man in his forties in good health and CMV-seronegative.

The CDR3 sequence: CASSSLVSTEAFF. CDR3 nucleotides: TGCGCCAGCAGCTCCCTGGTTAGCACTGAAGCTTTCTTT. V and J are TRBV5-1 and TRBJ1-1; D unclear. This CDR3 has 13 residues. From germline, CDR1 is SGHRS and CDR2 YFSETQ. The germline V and J ends were trimmed by 3 bases and 4 bases, with 10 bases remaining between them. The full variable domain, rest sourced from reference TRBV5-1 and TRBJ1-1, is KAGVTQTPRYLIKTRGQQVTLSCSPISGHRSVSWYQQTPGQGLQFLFEYFSETQRNKGNFPGRFSGRQFSNSRSEMNVSTLELGDSALYLCASSSLVSTEAFFGQGTRLTVV.

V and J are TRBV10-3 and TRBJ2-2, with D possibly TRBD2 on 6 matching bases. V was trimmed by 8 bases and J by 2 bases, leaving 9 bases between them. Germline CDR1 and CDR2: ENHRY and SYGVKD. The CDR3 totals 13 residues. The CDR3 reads CAIRRGNTGELFF. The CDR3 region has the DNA TGTGCCATCCGGCGGGGTAACACCGGGGAGCTGTTTTTT.